This T cell receptor (beta chain) was captured by sequencing in a study of control samples from healthy donors and cancer patients. Only in-frame clones appear in the TCRdb table, and some are missing; sequencing was by immunoSEQ multiplex PCR. Among about 130,000 clones listed, around 94% were seen once. Trimming at V came to 2 bases and at J to 1 base, leaving 1 base not matched to a gene. This CDR3 has 16 residues. CDR1 is MNHNY, CDR2 SVGAGI, per germline (reference sequence). J is TRBJ1-3 and V is TRBV6-6; TRBD1 aligns across 11 bases. The clonotype was recovered from a man between 60 and 75 years old with colorectal cancer. The sequenced sample was PBMCs. CDR3 DNA sequence: TGTGCCAGCAGTTACGGGACAGGGGGGTCTGGAAACACCATATATTTT. This gives the protein CASSYGTGGSGNTIYF.